This is a list of T cell receptor beta chains from one sample in a study of control samples from healthy donors and cancer patients. Data came from immunoSEQ multiplex PCR; TCRdb stores just in-frame clones and leaves some out. The sample has some 54,000 clones, 95% to 96% seen once. The source material was blood. These receptors originate from a woman aged 25 to 39 in good health. Each CDR3 is given with its conserved first and last residue. The order of the fields is CDR3 protein, CDR3 DNA, J gene, V gene, clone size, D gene. The D gene is left open where the match is weak. Some rows mark clone size as missing; the rest say once, few, many or name a class of expanded clone.

CASRTHLSYEQYF TGTGCCAGCCGAACCCATCTCTCCTACGAGCAGTACTTC TRBJ2-7 TRBV27 . .
CASRPRSGSRETQYF TGTGCCAGCAGACCAAGGAGCGGGAGTCGGGAGACCCAGTACTTC TRBJ2-5 TRBV7-8 . TRBD2
CASSLEGNIQYF TGTGCCAGCAGTTTGGAGGGAAACATTCAGTACTTC TRBJ2-4 TRBV12-3/TRBV12-4 once .
CATSVMGSPNHNEQFF TGTGCCACCAGTGTTATGGGGAGCCCGAACCACAATGAGCAGTTCTTC TRBJ2-1 TRBV24-1 . .
CASSLGTGPYNEQFF TGTGCCAGCAGCTTGGGGACTGGGCCTTACAATGAGCAGTTCTTC TRBJ2-1 TRBV7-2 medium-sized .
CATSRVQVPYEQYF TGTGCCACCAGCAGAGTTCAAGTGCCCTACGAGCAGTACTTC TRBJ2-7 TRBV15 . .
CASRRNNEQFF TGTGCCAGCAGACGAAACAATGAGCAGTTCTTC TRBJ2-1 TRBV27 . .
CASSPGTGEQYF TGTGCCAGCAGCCCCGGTACGGGCGAGCAGTACTTC TRBJ2-7 TRBV7-9 . .
CASSSTHSRQYF TGTGCCAGCAGTTCTACACATTCGCGGCAGTACTTC TRBJ2-7 TRBV12-3/TRBV12-4 . .
CASSRGQGRNEQYF TGTGCCAGTTCCCGGGGACAGGGTAGAAACGAGCAGTACTTC TRBJ2-7 TRBV7-9 . TRBD1
CASSLWREGNEQYF TGTGCCAGCAGCTTATGGCGGGAGGGGAACGAGCAGTACTTC TRBJ2-7 TRBV7-2 . TRBD2
CASSLKGQGSYGYTF TGCGCCAGCAGCTTAAAGGGACAGGGAAGCTATGGCTACACCTTC TRBJ1-2 TRBV5-1 . TRBD1
CASRTTSLTGELFF TGTGCCAGTAGGACCACTAGCCTTACCGGGGAGCTGTTTTTT TRBJ2-2 TRBV19 . .
CASSDGPGNTEAFF TGCGCCAGCAGTGATGGGCCCGGGAACACTGAAGCTTTCTTT TRBJ1-1 TRBV10-1 . .
CASSWDRGTGELFF TGTGCCAGCAGCTGGGACAGGGGGACCGGGGAGCTGTTTTTT TRBJ2-2 TRBV7-6 . TRBD1
CASSIVAGENQPQHF TGTGCCAGTAGTATAGTGGCAGGGGAAAATCAGCCCCAGCATTTT TRBJ1-5 TRBV19 . .
CASSSAGGQGNEGANVLTF TGCGCCAGCAGCTCGGCCGGCGGACAGGGAAACGAAGGGGCCAACGTCCTGACTTTC TRBJ2-6 TRBV5-1 . TRBD1
CASSLGFEQFF TGTGCCAGCAGCTTGGGCTTTGAGCAGTTCTTC TRBJ2-1 TRBV7-9 . .
CAWSPLAGPSTDTQYF TGTGCCTGGAGTCCGCTAGCGGGCCCTAGCACAGATACGCAGTATTTT TRBJ2-3 TRBV30 . TRBD2
CASSLSAGGGYEQYF TGTGCCAGCAGCTTAAGCGCCGGGGGGGGATACGAGCAGTACTTC TRBJ2-7 TRBV11-2 . TRBD2
CASSLTQGGLLLF TGCGCCAGCAGCTTAACCCAGGGGGGACTCCTCCTATTC TRBJ2-7 TRBV5-1 . .
CASSPGLTSYEQYF TGTGCCAGCAGCCCGGGACTCACCTCCTACGAGCAGTACTTC TRBJ2-7 TRBV9 . .
CASSFLPEQFF TGTGCCAGCAGCTTTCTTCCTGAGCAGTTCTTC TRBJ2-1 TRBV5-4 . .
CASSEDRGPGNTIYF TGTGCCAGCAGTGAAGACAGGGGGCCTGGAAACACCATATATTTT TRBJ1-3 TRBV2 . TRBD1
CATSAPGQGADYGYTF TGTGCCACCAGTGCCCCAGGACAGGGGGCTGACTATGGCTACACCTTC TRBJ1-2 TRBV24-1 . TRBD1
CASSPRRRNYNEQFF TGTGCCAGCAGTCCAAGACGGAGAAACTACAATGAGCAGTTCTTC TRBJ2-1 TRBV27 . .
CASSDSTGGPPNEQFF TGTGCCAGCAGTGACTCGACAGGGGGCCCTCCAAATGAGCAGTTCTTC TRBJ2-1 TRBV6-4 . TRBD1
CASSEGQDYYEQYF TGTGCCAGTAGTGAGGGACAGGACTACTACGAGCAGTACTTC TRBJ2-7 TRBV19 . TRBD1
CAGSEGPGQGGIQPQHF TGTGCCGGCAGTGAAGGACCAGGACAGGGGGGGATTCAGCCCCAGCATTTT TRBJ1-5 TRBV6-1 . TRBD1
CASSMQGTSNQPQHF TGTGCCAGTAGCATGCAGGGTACGAGCAATCAGCCCCAGCATTTT TRBJ1-5 TRBV19 few .
CATKGWVHEQYF TGTGCCACCAAGGGGTGGGTCCACGAGCAGTACTTC TRBJ2-7 TRBV28 . .
CATSRRTSGKQETQYF TGTGCCACCAGCAGAAGGACTAGCGGGAAACAAGAGACCCAGTACTTC TRBJ2-5 TRBV15 . TRBD2
CASSYQGLAGEDTQYF TGTGCCAGCAGTTACCAGGGACTAGCGGGTGAAGATACGCAGTATTTT TRBJ2-3 TRBV6-6 once TRBD2
CASSVYLNTEAFF TGTGCCAGCAGTGTGTATTTGAACACTGAAGCTTTCTTT TRBJ1-1 TRBV2 . .
CASVQTGIYGYTF TGTGCCAGTGTCCAGACAGGAATCTATGGCTACACCTTC TRBJ1-2 TRBV27 . .
CASTYRGANYGYTF TGTGCCAGCACTTACAGGGGAGCTAACTATGGCTACACCTTC TRBJ1-2 TRBV2 . TRBD1
CASSPQGDRYNEQFF TGTGCCAGCAGCCCACAGGGTGATAGGTACAATGAGCAGTTCTTC TRBJ2-1 TRBV7-9 . .
CASRADSSNSPLHF TGTGCCAGCAGAGCTGACAGTTCAAATTCACCCCTCCACTTT TRBJ1-6 TRBV2 few .
CASSPGTRTEAFF TGTGCCAGCAGTCCCGGGACTCGCACTGAAGCTTTCTTT TRBJ1-1 TRBV12-3/TRBV12-4 . .
CATSRDETGEVNEQFF TGTGCCACCAGCAGAGATGAGACAGGGGAGGTGAATGAGCAGTTCTTC TRBJ2-1 TRBV15 . TRBD1
CASRLAGVRYEQFF TGCGCCAGCAGACTAGCGGGAGTCAGGTATGAGCAGTTCTTC TRBJ2-1 TRBV10-2 . TRBD2
CASSSYRSLGTDTQYF TGCGCCAGCAGCTCGTACCGAAGTTTGGGCACAGATACGCAGTATTTT TRBJ2-3 TRBV5-1 . .
CASSSLDNTGELFF TGTGCCAGCAGTTCCCTAGACAACACCGGGGAGCTGTTTTTT TRBJ2-2 TRBV27 . .
CASSLGTGQVNTEAFF TGCGCCAGCAGCTTGGGAACGGGACAAGTGAACACTGAAGCTTTCTTT TRBJ1-1 TRBV5-1 . .
CASSLSDGEYEQYF TGTGCCAGCAGCTTGAGCGACGGAGAGTACGAGCAGTACTTC TRBJ2-7 TRBV5-4 . .